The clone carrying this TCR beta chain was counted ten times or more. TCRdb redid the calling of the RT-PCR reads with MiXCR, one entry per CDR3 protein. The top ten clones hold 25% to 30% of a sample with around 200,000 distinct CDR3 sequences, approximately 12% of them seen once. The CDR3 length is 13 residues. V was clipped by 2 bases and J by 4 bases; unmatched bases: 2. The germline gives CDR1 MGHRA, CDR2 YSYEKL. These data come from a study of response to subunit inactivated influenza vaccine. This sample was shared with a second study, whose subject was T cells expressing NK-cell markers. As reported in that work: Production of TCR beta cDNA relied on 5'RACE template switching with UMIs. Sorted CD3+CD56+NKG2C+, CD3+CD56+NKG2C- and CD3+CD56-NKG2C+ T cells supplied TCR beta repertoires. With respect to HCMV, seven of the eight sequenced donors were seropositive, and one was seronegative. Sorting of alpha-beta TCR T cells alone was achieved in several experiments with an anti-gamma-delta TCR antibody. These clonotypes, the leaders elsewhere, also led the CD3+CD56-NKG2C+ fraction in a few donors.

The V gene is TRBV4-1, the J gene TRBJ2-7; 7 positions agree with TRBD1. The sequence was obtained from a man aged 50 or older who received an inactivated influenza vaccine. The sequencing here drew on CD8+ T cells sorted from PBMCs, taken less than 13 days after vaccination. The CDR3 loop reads CASSQWTGYEQYF. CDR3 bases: TGCGCCAGCAGCCAATGGACAGGATACGAGCAGTACTTC.